These T cell receptor beta chains were read from a single sample in a study of OX40 agonist ivuxolimab in advanced cancers. Profiled with immunoSEQ multiplex PCR; TCRdb holds only in-frame clones, not every one. This sample has roughly 63,000 clones, with about 91% found just once. Sequencing used CD4+ or CD8+ T cells sorted from blood, obtained in a trial of the OX40 agonist ivuxolimab. The receptors originated from an adult with an advanced solid tumor such as melanoma, head and neck, liver or kidney cancer. Both conserved end residues are part of each CDR3. Each record gives: D gene, clone size, J gene, V gene, CDR3 DNA, CDR3 protein. D genes are given only for firm matches. Part of the rows lack a size; the others show once, few, many or a class for expanded clones.

D: TRBD1
size: few
J: TRBJ1-5
V: TRBV30
DNA: TGTGCCTGGAGTGGGGACAGCGATCAGCCCCAGCATTTT
CDR3: CAWSGDSDQPQHF

D: NA
size: once
J: TRBJ2-5
V: TRBV9
DNA: TGTGCCAGCAGCGGGGGACAAGAAGAGACCCAGTACTTC
CDR3: CASSGGQEETQYF

D: NA
size: NA
J: TRBJ2-7
V: TRBV7-8
DNA: TGTGCCAGCAGCTTAGAGGGGGGAAGCCAATACGAGCAGTACTTC
CDR3: CASSLEGGSQYEQYF

D: TRBD1
size: NA
J: TRBJ1-2
V: TRBV11-1
DNA: TGTGCCAGCAGTTCCGGGACAGCTTATGGCTACACCTTC
CDR3: CASSSGTAYGYTF

D: NA
size: NA
J: TRBJ2-4
V: TRBV4-2
DNA: TGTGCCAGCAGCCAGACGACCGGGATAAAAAACATTCAGTACTTC
CDR3: CASSQTTGIKNIQYF

D: NA
size: NA
J: TRBJ1-3
V: TRBV27
DNA: TGTGCCAGCAGCGTGGGCCCCGGAAACACCATATATTTT
CDR3: CASSVGPGNTIYF

D: TRBD1
size: NA
J: TRBJ1-2
V: TRBV19
DNA: TGTGCCAGTAGTATGGGGACAGGGAACACCTTC
CDR3: CASSMGTGNTF

D: NA
size: NA
J: TRBJ2-7
V: TRBV25-1
DNA: TGTGCCAGCCGCCCCCAAACGGCCGAGCAGTACTTC
CDR3: CASRPQTAEQYF

D: NA
size: once
J: TRBJ2-1
V: TRBV5-1
DNA: TGCGCCAGCAGCCCGCGCTTGATAGCGGAGCAGTTCTTC
CDR3: CASSPRLIAEQFF

D: NA
size: NA
J: TRBJ2-1
V: TRBV15
DNA: TGTGCCACCAGCGTCAGACCAGTGGATGAGCAGTTCTTC
CDR3: CATSVRPVDEQFF

D: TRBD1
size: NA
J: TRBJ1-1
V: TRBV2
DNA: TGTGCCAGCAGAAAGACAGGGGGCACTGAAGCTTTCTTT
CDR3: CASRKTGGTEAFF

D: NA
size: NA
J: TRBJ1-1
V: TRBV27
DNA: TGTGCCAGCAGTTACGGGGTAAACACGGAAGCTTTCTTT
CDR3: CASSYGVNTEAFF

D: NA
size: once
J: TRBJ2-7
V: TRBV4-1
DNA: TGCGCCAGCAGCCAAGGGACGGCCTCCTACGAGCAGTACTTC
CDR3: CASSQGTASYEQYF

D: NA
size: NA
J: TRBJ2-7
V: TRBV5-1
DNA: TGCGCCAGCAGCTTGGATCCAGGGATCCTCTCCTACGAGCAGTACTTC
CDR3: CASSLDPGILSYEQYF

D: NA
size: NA
J: TRBJ2-3
V: TRBV27
DNA: TGTGCCAGCAGTTCCGACAGTGTAGACACAGATACGCAGTATTTT
CDR3: CASSSDSVDTDTQYF

D: TRBD2
size: NA
J: TRBJ2-1
V: TRBV6-1
DNA: TGTGCCAGCAGGAAGCGGGAGGGTAGCAATGAGCAGTTCTTC
CDR3: CASRKREGSNEQFF

D: TRBD2
size: NA
J: TRBJ2-7
V: TRBV4-1
DNA: TGCGCCAGCAGCACCGGGACTAGCGGGGGGGGCCGTATCTACGAGCAGTACTTC
CDR3: CASSTGTSGGGRIYEQYF

D: NA
size: NA
J: TRBJ2-7
V: TRBV15
DNA: TGTGCCACCAGCAGCCGCGACAGTCCCTACGAGCAGTACTTC
CDR3: CATSSRDSPYEQYF

D: TRBD2
size: NA
J: TRBJ2-1
V: TRBV27
DNA: TGTGCCAGCAGTTCGACGGGAGGTGAGCAGTTCTTC
CDR3: CASSSTGGEQFF

D: NA
size: NA
J: TRBJ2-3
V: TRBV27
DNA: TGTGCCAGCATAGGGGGAGGAGTAACAGATACGCAGTATTTT
CDR3: CASIGGGVTDTQYF

D: NA
size: NA
J: TRBJ2-7
V: TRBV2
DNA: TGTGCCATCAAGGAGGATGACTACGAGCAGTACTTC
CDR3: CAIKEDDYEQYF

D: NA
size: NA
J: TRBJ1-1
V: TRBV5-4
DNA: TGTGCCAGCCAGTATTTTGGGGGGTCTGAAGCTTTCTTT
CDR3: CASQYFGGSEAFF

D: TRBD1
size: NA
J: TRBJ2-1
V: TRBV5-1
DNA: TGCGCCAGCAGCTCTACGGGACAGTACAATGAGCAGTTCTTC
CDR3: CASSSTGQYNEQFF

D: NA
size: NA
J: TRBJ1-4
V: TRBV19
DNA: TGTGCCAGTAGTATTGACTGGACCGCAACTAATGAAAAACTGTTTTTT
CDR3: CASSIDWTATNEKLFF

D: TRBD1
size: NA
J: TRBJ2-3
V: TRBV9
DNA: TGTGCCAGCAGCGCGGACAGGGCCACAGATACGCAGTATTTT
CDR3: CASSADRATDTQYF

D: NA
size: NA
J: TRBJ2-3
V: TRBV5-6
DNA: TGTGCCAGCAGCTTGACTAATTCTTTTCCGTATTTT
CDR3: CASSLTNSFPYF

D: NA
size: NA
J: TRBJ2-7
V: TRBV25-1
DNA: TGTGCCGCTGGTGTGACCACCTACGAGCAGTACTTC
CDR3: CAAGVTTYEQYF

D: TRBD1
size: NA
J: TRBJ2-5
V: TRBV6-5
DNA: TGTGCCAGCAGTTTCACAGGGGGCTCCGAGGAGACCCAGTACTTC
CDR3: CASSFTGGSEETQYF

D: NA
size: NA
J: TRBJ2-7
V: TRBV6-1
DNA: TGTGCCAGTCGACTCCCGAGCTCCTACGAGCAGTACTTC
CDR3: CASRLPSSYEQYF

D: NA
size: NA
J: TRBJ1-1
V: TRBV27
DNA: TGTGCCAGCAGTTTGGGGGAGTGGGGCCCCGGCAATGAAGCTTTCTTT
CDR3: CASSLGEWGPGNEAFF

D: TRBD2
size: NA
J: TRBJ2-7
V: TRBV6-1
DNA: TGTGCTGCAGCACCCGGGACTAGCGGATACGAGCAGTACTTC
CDR3: CAAAPGTSGYEQYF

D: TRBD2
size: NA
J: TRBJ2-1
V: TRBV19
DNA: TGTGCCAGTATCGGACTAGCGGGCAATGAGCAGTTCTTC
CDR3: CASIGLAGNEQFF

D: TRBD1
size: medium-sized
J: TRBJ1-2
V: TRBV29-1
DNA: TGCAGCGTTGAAGGGCAGGGGGTCTCTGTCTATGGCTACACCTTC
CDR3: CSVEGQGVSVYGYTF

D: TRBD2
size: NA
J: TRBJ2-3
V: TRBV2
DNA: TGTGCCAGCAGTGTTCATCTAGCGGGAGCGGAGAGCACAGATACGCAGTATTTT
CDR3: CASSVHLAGAESTDTQYF

D: TRBD1
size: NA
J: TRBJ2-7
V: TRBV5-5
DNA: TGTGCCAGCAGCCCCGTGTTGGGACAGGGGGACTACGAGCAGTACTTC
CDR3: CASSPVLGQGDYEQYF

D: TRBD2
size: once
J: TRBJ2-1
V: TRBV5-1
DNA: TGCGCCAGCAGCTGGTTGGAGCGGGAGGGCTACAATGAGCAGTTCTTC
CDR3: CASSWLEREGYNEQFF

D: TRBD1
size: NA
J: TRBJ2-3
V: TRBV5-1
DNA: TGCGCCAGCAGCTTGTTGGGACAGGGGGCAACAGATACGCAGTATTTT
CDR3: CASSLLGQGATDTQYF

D: NA
size: NA
J: TRBJ2-7
V: TRBV5-4
DNA: TGTGCCAGCAGCAGCTTGGTAGAGGAGCAGTACTTC
CDR3: CASSSLVEEQYF

D: NA
size: NA
J: TRBJ2-2
V: TRBV6-1
DNA: TGTGCCAGCAGTGTCAGGGTTGTCCCCCCTAACACCGGGGAGCTGTTTTTT
CDR3: CASSVRVVPPNTGELFF

D: NA
size: medium-sized
J: TRBJ2-7
V: TRBV6-1
DNA: TGTGCCAGCAACCGGCGGGACGAGCAGTACTTC
CDR3: CASNRRDEQYF

D: NA
size: NA
J: TRBJ2-1
V: TRBV11-2
DNA: TGTGCCAGCAGCTTCGACCCATACAATGAGCAGTTCTTC
CDR3: CASSFDPYNEQFF

D: NA
size: few
J: TRBJ1-1
V: TRBV27
DNA: TGTGCCAGCAGTCGGGGGTATAACGAAGCTTTCTTT
CDR3: CASSRGYNEAFF

D: TRBD2
size: NA
J: TRBJ2-7
V: TRBV11-2
DNA: TGTGCCAGCAGCCCTACTAGCGGAGTATCCTACGAGCAGTACTTC
CDR3: CASSPTSGVSYEQYF

D: NA
size: NA
J: TRBJ2-3
V: TRBV5-4
DNA: TGTGCCAGCAGCGCGAGCACAGATACGCAGTATTTT
CDR3: CASSASTDTQYF

D: NA
size: NA
J: TRBJ2-2
V: TRBV19
DNA: TGTGCCAGTACTCCCGGGGGAGTACACACCGGGGAGCTGTTTTTT
CDR3: CASTPGGVHTGELFF

D: TRBD1
size: NA
J: TRBJ2-7
V: TRBV29-1
DNA: TGCAGCGTTGCCAGGGGGCAATCCTACGAGCAGTACTTC
CDR3: CSVARGQSYEQYF

D: TRBD1
size: NA
J: TRBJ1-5
V: TRBV15
DNA: TGTGCCACTGGAGAGGGACAGCCTCTTTATAGCAATCAGCCCCAGCATTTT
CDR3: CATGEGQPLYSNQPQHF

D: NA
size: NA
J: TRBJ2-3
V: TRBV7-9
DNA: TGTGCCAGCAGCTTAGGGTTCACAGATACGCAGTATTTT
CDR3: CASSLGFTDTQYF

D: NA
size: NA
J: TRBJ2-1
V: TRBV6-1
DNA: TGTGCCAGCAACAGGGACTCTTACAATGAGCAGTTCTTC
CDR3: CASNRDSYNEQFF

D: TRBD1
size: NA
J: TRBJ2-1
V: TRBV7-9
DNA: TGTGCCAGCAGCCCGACAGGGCCCGACTACAATGAGCAGTTCTTC
CDR3: CASSPTGPDYNEQFF

D: TRBD2
size: NA
J: TRBJ2-3
V: TRBV2
DNA: TGTGCCAGCAGCCACCGTGGTAGCGGGAGCACAGATACGCAGTATTTT
CDR3: CASSHRGSGSTDTQYF

D: TRBD2
size: NA
J: TRBJ2-1
V: TRBV27
DNA: TGTGCCAGCAGTCTCGTGTCCCCCGGCCGGGCTAGCGGGATATACAATGAGCAGTTCTTC
CDR3: CASSLVSPGRASGIYNEQFF

D: TRBD1
size: NA
J: TRBJ2-7
V: TRBV13
DNA: TGTGCCAGCAGCTTAGGCCTCATGTGGACAGGGGTGAGTGAGCAGTACTTC
CDR3: CASSLGLMWTGVSEQYF

D: TRBD1
size: few
J: TRBJ1-5
V: TRBV27
DNA: TGTGCCACCAGTGGGACAGTAAACGGCAATCAGCCCCAGCATTTT
CDR3: CATSGTVNGNQPQHF

D: TRBD2
size: NA
J: TRBJ2-1
V: TRBV19
DNA: TGTGCCAGTAGTAGACTAGCCCTGAATGAGCAGTTCTTC
CDR3: CASSRLALNEQFF

D: NA
size: NA
J: TRBJ2-1
V: TRBV2
DNA: TGTGCCAGCAGAGACTTAGTCTCCTACAATGAGCAGTTCTTC
CDR3: CASRDLVSYNEQFF

D: NA
size: NA
J: TRBJ1-1
V: TRBV4-1
DNA: TGCGCCAGCAGCCAAGTTGGATTCCTGAACACTGAAGCTTTCTTT
CDR3: CASSQVGFLNTEAFF

D: NA
size: few
J: TRBJ1-1
V: TRBV10-2
DNA: TGCGCCAGCAGTGACCTGGGGGTGGCGTTTGAAGCTTTCTTT
CDR3: CASSDLGVAFEAFF

D: NA
size: NA
J: TRBJ2-7
V: TRBV4-1
DNA: TGCGCCAGCAGCCTAGCTTTGGGGCACGAGCAGTACTTC
CDR3: CASSLALGHEQYF